This T cell receptor beta chain was recorded in a study of cytomegalovirus exposure and HLA in healthy donors. Broader study findings: The authors assumed roughly uniform sequencing depth across donors for presence/absence analyses. It was fewer than 200 TCR beta chains that were listed as cytomegalovirus-associated. As immune exposure information, only CMV serostatus was available. The study dropped some indistinguishable V segments, TRBV6-2 and TRBV6-3 among them.

This clone was picked up a small number of times. Its target is unknown. PCR was performed using 60 Vbeta and 13 Jbeta primers. Clones were sequenced by immunoSEQ multiplex PCR, and TCRdb holds only the in-frame ones, with some missing. Found here are 150,000 to 200,000 clones, around 84% of them singletons; the top ten hold 1.5% to 2.5%. Germline assignment: CDR1 SGHTA and CDR2 FQGNSA. The CDR3 has 13 amino acids. The receptor comes from a man between 18 and 35 years old in good health and CMV-seronegative. Sequenced sample: PBMCs. This chain connects TRBV7-2 to TRBJ2-5, with D perhaps matching TRBD2 (5 bases). The J call may not be correct, given that the DNA end is closer to TRBJ2-7. CDR3 DNA sequence: TGTGCCAGCAGCGCCACTAGTTACTACGAGCAGTACTTC. Amino acid sequence: CASSATSYYEQYF.